The 3 T cell receptor beta chains reported below all come from one sample, sequenced in a study of blood T cell repertoires in COVID-19. The data were produced by immunoSEQ multiplex PCR, yet TCRdb's version contains in-frame clones alone and is incomplete. The sample includes 55,000 to 80,000 clones, 80% to 85% seen only once; the top ten take 10% to 15%. Sequencing was carried out using peripheral blood. The source is a human donor in a cohort sampled during active COVID-19.

This chain links TRBV5-6 with TRBJ2-3; weak D call: TRBD2 (7 bases). V was trimmed by 1 base and J by 2 bases, leaving 11 bases between them. Germline V gene lookup returns CDR1 SGHDT and CDR2 YYEEEE. CDR3 length: 15 residues. In DNA form, the CDR3 reads TGTGCCAGCAGCTTGACGGGGGGCCCCACAGATACGCAGTATTTT. It specifies CASSLTGGPTDTQYF.

The genes are TRBV28 and TRBJ1-2; D gene ambiguous. V lost 8 bases and J 4 bases, leaving 17 bases between the germline ends. CDR1 is MDHEN, CDR2 SYDVKM, per germline. This CDR3 region has 14 residues. In nucleotides, the CDR3 is TGTGCCAGCCGTCGTGGTACAGCATCCTATGGCTACACCTTC. Amino acid sequence: CASRRGTASYGYTF.

V gene TRBV6-5 combines with J gene TRBJ2-7, with D perhaps matching TRBD1 (6 bases). The CDR3 is 14 residues long. Trimming removed 0 bases from V and 7 bases from J, with 13 bases in between. Germline-derived CDR1 and CDR2 are MNHEY and SVGAGI. CDR3 in amino acids: CASSYSRGQGEQYV. CDR3 sequence (DNA): TGTGCCAGCAGTTACTCACGAGGGCAGGGGGAGCAGTACGTC.